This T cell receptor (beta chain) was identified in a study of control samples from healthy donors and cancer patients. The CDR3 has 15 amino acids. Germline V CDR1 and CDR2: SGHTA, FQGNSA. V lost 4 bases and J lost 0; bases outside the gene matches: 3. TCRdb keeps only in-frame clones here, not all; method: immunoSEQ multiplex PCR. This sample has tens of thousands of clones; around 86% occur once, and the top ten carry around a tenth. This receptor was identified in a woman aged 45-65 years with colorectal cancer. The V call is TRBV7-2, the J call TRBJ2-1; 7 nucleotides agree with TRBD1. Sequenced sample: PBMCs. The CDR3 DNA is TGTGCCAGCAGCTCGGGACAGAGCTCCTACAATGAGCAGTTCTTC. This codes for CASSSGQSSYNEQFF.